This T cell receptor (beta chain) originates from a study of early T cells in non-severe SARS-CoV-2 infection (dated by TCRdb to the early 2020s). For the study in its entirety: Bulk RNA from unsorted whole blood was used for TCR sequencing, so alpha and beta chains could not be paired.

The library was made by 5' RACE. Instrument on record: NextSeq 500. In the TCR library protocol, unique molecular identifiers were attached to individual cDNA molecules to correct for PCR bias and sequencing error. TCR alpha and beta chains were both sequenced, and the abundances of alpha and beta sequences in each sample were closely correlated with each other. The authors' pipeline ran thus. Decombinator V4 was used to annotate the V gene, J gene and CDR3 of the TCR sequences. TCRs were defined as expanded if a significant change between any two time points was detected under a Poisson model with p below 0.0001. TCR abundances were normalised to the total number of TCRs sequenced per sample and were expressed as counts per million. VDJdb, accessed 1 November 2021, was searched for CMV, EBV and SARS-CoV-2 annotated TCRs, excluding TCRs annotated for multiple antigens. TCRdb reanalyzed the raw reads on its own, using fastp at Q25 for trimming and MiXCR for clone calling, and kept in-frame beta chains. One record per CDR3 amino acid sequence lists the most common genes and DNA. For this entry, the V and J calls and clone size follow TCRdb and not the study's own pipeline. The sample table holds around 27,000 distinct CDR3 sequences, of which around 3% were seen once. Jointly, the top ten make up around 0.72% of the sample.

Overall study results and their limits: VDJdb matching was skewed toward anti-spike CD8 responses and likely underestimated virus-specific expansions, missing private and CD4 specificities.

This clonotype came up many times. The specificity of this receptor is unknown. No base-level quality is on record; no much larger clone is a single base apart. This was a case-control study nested in a cohort of healthcare workers in London, UK, who had nasopharyngeal swab PCR tests and blood samples taken every week. Healthcare workers were enrolled in the week of the UK lockdown, from 23 to 31 March 2020, and were followed every week for up to roughly 16 weeks. The sequence was collected from an adult who was a healthcare worker with PCR-confirmed SARS-CoV-2 infection or an uninfected control (not recorded which). Source material: whole blood.

Read as DNA, the sequence is TGCAGTGCTATAGGGCAGGGGTCTGGGGCCAACGTCCTGACTTTC. It codes for CSAIGQGSGANVLTF. The chain is made from TRBV20-1 and TRBJ2-6, with a weak D call of TRBD1 (6 bases match). The V end loses 4 bases and the J end loses 1 base, and a stretch of 11 bases separates them. The CDR3 spans 15 residues, from the cysteine through the phenylalanine. Only the CDR3 region is kept as DNA, spanning 45 bases read in frame from base 1. Via the germline V gene (reference sequence), CDR1 is DFQATT and CDR2 SNEGSKA.